The 2 T cell receptor beta chains below were found in one sample sequenced in a study of T cell repertoires in cytomegalovirus infection. TCRdb reprocessed the reads via MiXCR and lists one record per CDR3 protein. This table has about 130,000 distinct CDR3 sequences, approximately 9.2% appearing once. Sequenced sample: PBMCs. The receptors were sampled from a human donor in good health (CMV status not recorded). Some clones in this sample may be carry-over from other donors' samples.

This clonotype was seen at least ten times. This chain connects TRBV7-8 to TRBJ2-6; tentatively, D is TRBD1 (6 bases). Trimming left V 5 bases short and J 1 base short, with 9 bases between. The CDR3 is 15 amino acids. Germline-derived CDR1 and CDR2 are SGHVS and FQNEAQ. CDR3 residues: CASSITGSGANVLTF. DNA of the CDR3: TGTGCCAGCAGCATCACAGGGTCTGGGGCCAACGTCCTGACTTTC. Complete variable domain (other parts from reference TRBV7-8 and TRBJ2-6): GAGVSQSPRYKVAKRGQDVALRCDPISGHVSLFWYQQALGQGPEFLTYFQNEAQLDKSGLPSDRFFAERPEGSVSTLKIQRTQQEDSAVYLCASSITGSGANVLTFGAGSRLTVL.

This clonotype has ten or more counts. The chain uses TRBV7-2 and TRBJ1-2, with D possibly matching TRBD1 (5 bases). The germline CDR1 and CDR2 sequences are SGHTA and FQGNSA. V lost 2 bases to trimming and J lost 6 bases, with 22 bases between them. The CDR3 totals 17 residues. In DNA form, the CDR3 reads TGTGCCAGCAGCTTACAATCAGGGAGGGAGGGTAGAGATGGCTACACCTTC. It specifies CASSLQSGREGRDGYTF. The full variable domain, with the rest looked up from reference TRBV7-2 and TRBJ1-2, is GAGVSQSPSNKVTEKGKDVELRCDPISGHTALYWYRQSLGQGLEFLIYFQGNSAPDKSGLPSDRFSAERTGGSVSTLTIQRTQQEDSAVYLCASSLQSGREGRDGYTFGSGTRLTVV.